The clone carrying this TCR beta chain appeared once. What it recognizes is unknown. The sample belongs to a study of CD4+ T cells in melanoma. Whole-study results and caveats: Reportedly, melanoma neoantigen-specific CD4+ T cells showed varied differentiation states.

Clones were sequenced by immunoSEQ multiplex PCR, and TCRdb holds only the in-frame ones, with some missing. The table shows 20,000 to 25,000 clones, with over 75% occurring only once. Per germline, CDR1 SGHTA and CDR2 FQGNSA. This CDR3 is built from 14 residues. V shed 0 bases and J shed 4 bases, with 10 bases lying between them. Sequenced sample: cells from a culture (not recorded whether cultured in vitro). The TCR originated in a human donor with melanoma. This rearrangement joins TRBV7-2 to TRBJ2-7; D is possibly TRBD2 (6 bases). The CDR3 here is CASSLARGTYEQYF. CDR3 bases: TGTGCCAGCAGCTTAGCCCGCGGGACTTACGAGCAGTACTTC.